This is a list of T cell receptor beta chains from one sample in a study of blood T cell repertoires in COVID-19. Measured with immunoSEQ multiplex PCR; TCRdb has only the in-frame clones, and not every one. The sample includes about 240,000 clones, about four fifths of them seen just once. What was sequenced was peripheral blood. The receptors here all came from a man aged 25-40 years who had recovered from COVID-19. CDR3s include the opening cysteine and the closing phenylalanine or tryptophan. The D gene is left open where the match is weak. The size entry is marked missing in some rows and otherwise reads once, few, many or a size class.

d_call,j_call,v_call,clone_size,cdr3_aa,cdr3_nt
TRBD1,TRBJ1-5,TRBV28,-,CASSHRQGLDQPQHF,TGTGCCAGCAGTCACCGACAGGGGTTGGATCAGCCCCAGCATTTT
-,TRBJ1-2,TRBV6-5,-,CASTPQGYLLMGYTF,TGTGCCAGCACCCCCCAGGGCTATCTTCTTATGGGCTACACCTTC
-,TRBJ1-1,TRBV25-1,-,CASSEQENTEAFF,TGTGCCAGCAGTGAACAGGAGAACACTGAAGCTTTCTTT
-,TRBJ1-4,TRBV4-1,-,CASSQEFTDEKLFF,TGCGCCAGCAGCCAAGAGTTCACAGATGAAAAACTGTTTTTT
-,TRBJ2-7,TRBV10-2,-,CASSRPGRPAGEQYF,TGCGCCAGCAGTCGCCCTGGGCGCCCCGCGGGCGAGCAGTACTTC
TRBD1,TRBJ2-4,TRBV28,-,CASSNPPTGGSRYF,TGTGCCAGCAGCAACCCACCAACAGGGGGCAGTAGGTACTTC
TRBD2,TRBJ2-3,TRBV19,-,CASSIGSGGIPNTDTQYF,TGTGCCAGTAGTATAGGGAGCGGGGGTATACCTAACACAGATACGCAGTATTTT
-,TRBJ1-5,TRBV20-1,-,CSASPSPGGGRNQPQHF,TGCAGTGCTAGTCCCTCGCCGGGCGGGGGAAGGAATCAGCCCCAGCATTTT
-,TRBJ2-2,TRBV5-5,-,CASSRDRRNTGELFF,TGTGCCAGCAGCAGAGACAGGAGGAACACCGGGGAGCTGTTTTTT
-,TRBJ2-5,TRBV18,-,CASSSDQQETQYF,TGTGCCAGCTCCAGCGACCAGCAAGAGACCCAGTACTTC
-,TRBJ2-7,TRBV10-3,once,CAIEQVSYEQYF,TGTGCCATCGAGCAGGTGTCCTACGAGCAGTACTTC
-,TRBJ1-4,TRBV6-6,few,CASTKDTSTNEKLFF,TGTGCCAGCACCAAGGACACCTCTACTAATGAAAAACTGTTTTTT
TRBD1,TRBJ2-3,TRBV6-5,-,CASRGLQGDADTQYF,TGTGCCAGCAGAGGTCTACAGGGGGATGCAGATACGCAGTATTTT
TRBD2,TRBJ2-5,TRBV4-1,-,CASSQVFGGGGGETQYF,TGCGCCAGCAGCCAAGTTTTCGGGGGGGGCGGCGGAGAGACCCAGTACTTC
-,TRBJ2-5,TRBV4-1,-,CASSQGNTNPQETQYF,TGCGCCAGCAGCCAAGGAAATACTAATCCTCAAGAGACCCAGTACTTC
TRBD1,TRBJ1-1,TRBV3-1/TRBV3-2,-,CASSYQGGEAFF,TGTGCCAGCAGCTACCAGGGGGGTGAAGCTTTCTTT
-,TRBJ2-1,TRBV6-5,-,CASSRGSSYNEQFF,TGTGCCAGCAGTCGTGGCAGCTCCTACAATGAGCAGTTCTTC
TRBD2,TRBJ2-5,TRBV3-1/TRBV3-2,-,CASSQGLQSGVYGETQYF,TGTGCCAGCAGCCAAGGGCTCCAAAGCGGGGTATACGGTGAGACCCAGTACTTC
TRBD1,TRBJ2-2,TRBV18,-,CASSLDRVANTGELFF,TGTGCCAGCTCACTTGACAGGGTAGCGAACACCGGGGAGCTGTTTTTT
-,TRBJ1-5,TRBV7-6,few,CASSPQGQQPQHF,TGTGCCAGCTCACCACAGGGTCAACAGCCCCAGCATTTT
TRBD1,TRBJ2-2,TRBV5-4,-,CASSFGQDTGELFF,TGTGCCAGCAGCTTTGGACAGGACACCGGGGAGCTGTTTTTT
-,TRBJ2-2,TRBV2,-,CASTLLAANTGELFF,TGTGCCTCCACCCTCCTAGCCGCGAACACCGGGGAGCTGTTTTTT
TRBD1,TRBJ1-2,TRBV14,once,CASSPNRDRGRRGYTF,TGTGCCAGCAGCCCGAACCGGGACAGGGGGCGTCGAGGCTACACCTTC
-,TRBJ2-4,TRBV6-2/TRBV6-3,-,CASSLWIAEKNIQYF,TGTGCCAGCAGTCTATGGATAGCGGAAAAAAACATTCAGTACTTC
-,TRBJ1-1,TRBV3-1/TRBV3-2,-,CASSQVSGGGTEAFF,TGTGCCAGCAGCCAAGTTTCGGGTGGCGGCACTGAAGCTTTCTTT
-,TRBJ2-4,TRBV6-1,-,CASSDTAGGLRGNIQYF,TGTGCCAGCAGTGACACAGCCGGGGGTTTAAGAGGAAACATTCAGTACTTC
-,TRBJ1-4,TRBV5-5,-,CASSYLQFNEKLFF,TGTGCCAGCAGCTACCTTCAGTTTAATGAAAAACTGTTTTTT
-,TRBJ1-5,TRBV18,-,CASSPGTGNQPQHF,TGTGCCAGCTCACCAGGAACAGGCAATCAGCCCCAGCATTTT
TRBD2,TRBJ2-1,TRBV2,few,CASRGLAGGIHQFF,TGTGCCAGCAGGGGACTAGCGGGGGGAATTCACCAGTTCTTC
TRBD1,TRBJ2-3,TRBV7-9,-,CASSLTGGTDTQYF,TGTGCCAGCAGCTTAACAGGGGGAACAGATACGCAGTATTTT
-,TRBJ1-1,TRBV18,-,CASSPPVLNTEAFF,TGTGCCAGCTCACCCCCCGTCTTGAACACTGAAGCTTTCTTT
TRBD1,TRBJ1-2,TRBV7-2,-,CASSDGTGGYGYTF,TGTGCCAGCAGCGACGGGACAGGGGGTTATGGCTACACCTTC
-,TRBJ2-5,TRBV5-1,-,CASSLGPQALQETQYF,TGCGCCAGCAGCTTGGGACCCCAGGCCCTCCAAGAGACCCAGTACTTC
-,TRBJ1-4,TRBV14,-,CASSQALREKLFF,TGTGCCAGCAGCCAAGCCCTGAGAGAAAAACTGTTTTTT
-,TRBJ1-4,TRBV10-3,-,CAISVGWGEKLFF,TGTGCCATCAGTGTGGGGTGGGGCGAAAAACTGTTTTTT
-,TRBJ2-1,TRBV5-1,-,CASSSSGDSSYNEQFF,TGCGCCAGCAGCTCCTCGGGGGATAGCTCCTACAATGAGCAGTTCTTC
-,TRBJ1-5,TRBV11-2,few,CASSLAGRNQPQHF,TGTGCCAGCAGCTTAGCAGGGCGCAATCAGCCCCAGCATTTT
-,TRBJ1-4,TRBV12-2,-,CASLPRGVWGKLFF,TGTGCAAGTCTACCCAGGGGAGTTTGGGGGAAACTGTTTTTT
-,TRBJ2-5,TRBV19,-,CASSEGKTKETQYF,TGTGCCAGTAGTGAAGGGAAGACTAAAGAGACCCAGTACTTC
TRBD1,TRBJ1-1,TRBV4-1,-,CASSQGTGESTEAFF,TGCGCCAGCAGCCAAGGGACAGGGGAAAGCACTGAAGCTTTCTTT
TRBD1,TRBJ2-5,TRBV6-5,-,CASTPDRGRGETQYF,TGTGCCAGCACCCCGGACAGGGGGCGCGGAGAGACCCAGTACTTC
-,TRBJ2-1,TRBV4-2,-,CASSQVPDEQFF,TGTGCCAGCAGCCAAGTACCGGATGAGCAGTTCTTC